One and the same sample provided the 24 T cell receptor beta chains below, sequenced in a study of persistence of HIV-infected CD4 T cells. Cells were stimulated with overlapping HIV-1 Gag 15-mer peptides. Sorting of responding CD4+ T cells relied on upregulated CD40 ligand together with CD69. The libraries were made with immunoSEQ version 4 in survey mode. Clones were sequenced by immunoSEQ multiplex PCR, and TCRdb holds only the in-frame ones, with some missing. The sample has around 32,000 clones, approximately 66% seen once. No antigen is known for these receptors. The material was CD4+ T cells sorted from PBMCs after approximately 19-hour stimulation, obtained from a patient who received antiretroviral therapy. The receptors were gathered from an adult man with HIV who was CMV-seropositive.

This clone was found a few times. This chain joins TRBV7-9 and TRBJ1-1, with a weak D call TRBD1 (5 bases). The V gene's germline CDR1 is SEHNR and CDR2 FQNEAQ (reference sequence). V lost 4 bases, J lost 1 base, and 13 bases lay in between. This CDR3 is 15 amino acids long. CDR3 loop: CASSYYTGTNTEAFF. The CDR3 DNA reads TGTGCCAGCAGCTACTATACGGGGACGAACACTGAAGCTTTCTTT.

The V and J genes are TRBV4-2 and TRBJ2-2; unclear D gene. V shed 0 bases and J shed 3 bases, with 5 bases lying between them. The CDR3 consists of 14 residues. The V gene's germline CDR1 is LGHNA and CDR2 YNFKEQ. Written as DNA, the CDR3 is TGTGCCAGCAGCCAAGAGACGTACACCGGGGAGCTGTTTTTT. Encoded protein: CASSQETYTGELFF.

V and J are TRBV28 and TRBJ2-3; D may match TRBD1 or TRBD2 (6 bases each). This CDR3 region has 12 residues. CDR1 MDHEN and CDR2 SYDVKM come from the germline V gene. The V gene lost 6 bases and the J gene lost 11 bases, with 15 bases spanning the gap. Written as DNA, the CDR3 is TGTGCCAGCAGGACCTCCGGGGGCGGGCAGTATTTT. It is translated as CASRTSGGGQYF.

The sample holds a few counts of this clone. The chain joins TRBV28 to TRBJ1-5; unclear D gene. The CDR3 sequence is 12 residues long. Germline V gene sequence: CDR1 MDHEN, CDR2 SYDVKM. The V and J ends lost 8 bases and 4 bases respectively, with 9 bases between them. The CDR3 nucleotides are TGTGCCAGCGCAGTCCCTAATCAGCCCCAGCATTTT. Encoded protein: CASAVPNQPQHF. The variable domain in full, completed from reference TRBV28 and TRBJ1-5, reads DVKVTQSSRYLVKRTGEKVFLECVQDMDHENMFWYRQDPGLGLRLIYFSYDVKMKEKGDIPEGYSVSREKKERFSLILESASTNQTSMYLCASAVPNQPQHFGDGTRLSIL.

The gene calls are TRBV7-9 and TRBJ2-7, with D perhaps TRBD1 (6 bases). Per germline, CDR1 SEHNR and CDR2 FQNEAQ (reference sequence). The length of the CDR3 is 18 residues. Trimming removed 5 bases at V and 3 bases at J, with 26 bases between. As DNA, the CDR3 is TGTGCCAGCAGCGCGGGTCAGGGGCTTTCAGGGAACCTCTACGAGCAGTACTTC. Protein sequence: CASSAGQGLSGNLYEQYF.

The gene calls are TRBV19 and TRBJ1-3; D is unclear. The germline V gene encodes CDR1 LNHDA and CDR2 SQIVND (reference sequence). Deletions cut 5 bases from V and 0 bases from J, with 8 bases between. The CDR3 totals 14 residues. In nucleotides, the CDR3 is TGTGCCAGTAGTTCCGGTGACTCTGGAAACACCATATATTTT. Translated, it gives CASSSGDSGNTIYF.

The CDR3 sequence: CASSRSDRGPQETQYF. DNA of the CDR3: TGTGCCAGCAGCCGGTCCGACAGGGGCCCCCAAGAGACCCAGTACTTC. This chain connects TRBV3-1 (or the pseudogene TRBV3-2) to TRBJ2-5; 8 nucleotides line up with TRBD1. CDR1 and CDR2 from the germline V gene are LGHDT and YNNKEL (reference sequence). J was trimmed by 1 base and V by 4 bases; bases with no gene match: 8. There are 16 residues in the CDR3.

This clone is a singleton in its sample. The V and J genes are TRBV12-3 or TRBV12-4 and TRBJ1-4, with unresolved D. V was pared by 6 bases and J by 1 base, with 6 bases between. The CDR3 loop spans 13 amino acids. CDR3 nucleotide sequence: TGTGCCAGCAGCCTAAAAACTAATGAAAAACTGTTTTTT. Amino acids: CASSLKTNEKLFF.

Judged by abundance, this clone is medium-sized. This sequence joins TRBV1 and TRBJ1-2; no DNA check was done on the table's D call, TRBD1. TRBV1 counts as a pseudogene. The length of the CDR3 is 15 residues. The CDR3 reads CTSSQDARTGYGYTF. The CDR3 nucleotides are TGCACCAGCAGCCAAGATGCGCGGACAGGATACGGCTACACCTTC.

V usage is TRBV12-3 or TRBV12-4 and J usage is TRBJ2-4, with D tentatively TRBD1 (5 bases). V lost 4 bases and J 3 bases, leaving 7 bases between the germline ends. CDR3 size: 13 residues. CDR3 region: CASSSQGKNIQYF. The CDR3 DNA is TGTGCCAGCAGTTCCCAGGGCAAAAACATTCAGTACTTC.

V gene TRBV11-3 combines with J gene TRBJ2-2; D not certain. V lost 1 base and J lost 6, with 12 bases in between. This CDR3 has 15 amino acids. Germline V gene sequence: CDR1 SGHNT, CDR2 YENEEA. The CDR3 DNA reads as TGTGCCAGCAGCTTAGCCCGACAAGTTCCCGGGGAGCTGTTTTTT. This encodes CASSLARQVPGELFF.

The chain is built from TRBV19 and TRBJ1-6, with no clear D. Deletions cut 7 bases from V and 7 bases from J, with 11 bases between. CDR1 and CDR2 (germline): LNHDA, SQIVND (reference sequence). This CDR3 has 13 residues. CDR3: CASNRADNSPLHF. The CDR3 bases are TGTGCCAGTAACCGGGCAGACAATTCACCCCTCCACTTT.

The rearrangement uses TRBV3-1 (or the pseudogene TRBV3-2) and TRBJ1-5; the match to TRBD1 covers 7 bases. The V gene's germline CDR1 is LGHDT and CDR2 YNNKEL (reference sequence). Trimming at V came to 4 bases and at J to 6 bases, leaving 9 bases not matched to a gene. The CDR3 has 15 residues. Here the CDR3 reads CASSPQPGGGQPQHF. The CDR3, as DNA: TGTGCCAGCAGCCCTCAGCCAGGGGGTGGTCAGCCCCAGCATTTT.

This clone occurred a few times. The germline gene is not matched at one end of the junction; a read error may be the cause. The V gene is TRBV2, the J gene TRBJ2-7; D is ambiguous. The CDR3 covers 11 residues. Germline CDR1 SNHLY, CDR2 FYNNEI. The CDR3 is CASSETSVKDF. For the CDR3, the DNA is TGTGCCAGCAGTGAAACGAGCGTAAAGGACTTC.

This sequence joins TRBV2 and TRBJ1-1; D remains unclear. Trimming left V 5 bases short and J 2 bases short, with 12 bases between. CDR1 SNHLY and CDR2 FYNNEI come from the germline V gene. This CDR3 is built from 14 residues. CDR3 residues: CASSLQELNTEAFF. The CDR3 coding sequence is TGTGCCAGCAGTCTCCAGGAACTTAACACTGAAGCTTTCTTT.

The chain links TRBV19 to TRBJ2-2, with 7 bases that match TRBD1. Trimming cost V 7 bases and J 2 bases; bases outside gene matches: 4. The CDR3 extends over 14 amino acids. CDR1 LNHDA and CDR2 SQIVND come from the germline V gene (reference sequence). Here the CDR3 reads CASKRQGNTGELFF. The DNA of the CDR3 is TGTGCCAGTAAAAGACAGGGAAACACCGGGGAGCTGTTTTTT.

This clone appeared a few times. This chain joins TRBV19 and TRBJ1-5; D gene unclear. Trimming pared 5 bases from V and 2 bases from J, leaving 19 bases between. This CDR3 has 17 residues. CDR1 and CDR2 (germline): LNHDA, SQIVND (reference sequence). CDR3 nucleotide sequence: TGTGCCAGTAGTTCCCGCCCGAATGGATATGGCAATCAGCCCCAGCATTTT. This translates into CASSSRPNGYGNQPQHF.

This clone was counted between two and nine times. The chain uses TRBV28 and TRBJ2-5; possible D gene TRBD1, 6 bases. The CDR3 totals 12 residues. With 9 bases removed from V and 6 bases from J, the gap between germline ends came to 14 bases. From germline, CDR1 is MDHEN and CDR2 SYDVKM. CDR3: CASRTGKKTQYF. CDR3 DNA: TGTGCCAGTCGAACAGGGAAGAAGACCCAGTACTTC.

A single count supports this clone. The J gene is TRBJ1-6, the V gene TRBV4-2, with D possibly TRBD1 on 6 matching bases. The CDR3 contains 15 residues. The ends were cut back, 4 bases at V and 10 bases at J, with 17 bases in the middle. From germline, CDR1 is LGHNA and CDR2 YNFKEQ. The CDR3 sequence: CASSREQGFGSPLHF. CDR3 DNA: TGTGCCAGCAGCCGAGAACAGGGTTTCGGCTCACCCCTCCACTTT.

The rearrangement joins TRBV3-1 (or the pseudogene TRBV3-2) to TRBJ1-1; 9 positions agree with TRBD1. CDR1 is LGHDT and CDR2 is YNNKEL in the germline V gene (reference sequence). The V gene end was trimmed by 1 base and the J gene end by 6 bases; junction bases not matched to a gene: 12. The CDR3 runs 17 residues. DNA of the CDR3: TGTGCCAGCAGCCAAGTTATGGCCGGGACAGGGTTGGCTGAAGCTTTCTTT. It is translated as CASSQVMAGTGLAEAFF.

This rearrangement joins TRBV7-9 to TRBJ2-7; TRBD1 is a possible D gene (5 bases). The CDR3 extends over 14 amino acids. V lost 2 bases and J 5 bases, leaving 13 bases between the germline ends. CDR1 and CDR2 (germline): SEHNR, FQNEAQ (reference sequence). CDR3 protein: CASSLSAGKNEQYF. CDR3 bases: TGTGCCAGCAGCTTATCGGCAGGGAAGAACGAGCAGTACTTC.

V is TRBV19 and J is TRBJ1-5; D gene ambiguous. The length of the CDR3 is 14 residues. V was trimmed by 8 bases and J by 5 bases, leaving 16 bases between them. Germline V gene sequence: CDR1 LNHDA, CDR2 SQIVND (reference sequence). The CDR3 DNA reads TGTGCCAGTGAGGGAGGGAGGACTTATCAGCCCCAGCATTTT. The encoded protein is CASEGGRTYQPQHF.

The rearrangement links TRBV19 to TRBJ2-2; D unresolved. The CDR3 loop spans 13 amino acids. V gave up 4 bases and J gave up 2 bases, with 5 bases separating them. In germline, CDR1 is LNHDA, CDR2 SQIVND (reference sequence). The CDR3, as DNA: TGTGCCAGTAGTAAGGCAAACACCGGGGAGCTGTTTTTT. This sequence encodes CASSKANTGELFF. Together with reference TRBV19 and TRBJ2-2, the CDR3 gives the full variable domain: DGGITQSPKYLFRKEGQNVTLSCEQNLNHDAMYWYRQDPGQGLRLIYYSQIVNDFQKGDIAEGYSVSREKKESFPLTVTSAQKNPTAFYLCASSKANTGELFFGEGSRLTVL.

The gene calls are TRBV15 and TRBJ1-5; 8 bases agree with TRBD1. Per germline, CDR1 LNHNV and CDR2 YYDKDF (reference sequence). The CDR3 has 17 residues. After removal of 3 bases from V and 2 bases from J, the junction contained 9 bases not matched to a gene. The CDR3 DNA follows: TGTGCCACCAGCAGCGGACAGGGTTCGGCTGGCAATCAGCCCCAGCATTTT. The encoded protein is CATSSGQGSAGNQPQHF.